Following are 13 T cell receptor beta chains from one sample sequenced in a study of blood T cell repertoires in COVID-19. Clones were sequenced by immunoSEQ multiplex PCR, and TCRdb holds only the in-frame ones, with some missing. The sample carries some 290,000 clones, roughly 88% recorded once. The sample taken for sequencing was PBMCs or T cells enriched from blood (not recorded which). These receptors originate from a woman aged 40-49 years with acute COVID-19.

A single count supports this clone. The chain carries TRBV6-4 and TRBJ2-7, with a weak D call TRBD1 (5 bases). Trimming took off 6 bases at V and 3 bases at J, with 15 bases between the two ends. The CDR3 covers 14 residues. Germline V lookup: CDR1 MRHNA, CDR2 SNTAGT. CDR3 protein: CASRENIRVYEQYF. The CDR3, as DNA: TGTGCCAGCAGGGAAAATATCAGGGTCTACGAGCAGTACTTC.

V and J are TRBV7-2 and TRBJ2-3; the match to TRBD2 covers 10 bases. The V gene's germline CDR1 is SGHTA and CDR2 FQGNSA. The trim removed 1 base at V and 0 bases at J, leaving 4 bases unmatched. The CDR3 is 17 amino acids. CDR3 region: CASSLEGLAVSTDTQYF. The CDR3 bases are TGTGCCAGCAGCTTAGAAGGACTAGCGGTTAGCACAGATACGCAGTATTTT.

The V gene is TRBV2, the J gene TRBJ2-1; 10 bases fit TRBD2. Germline CDR1 is SNHLY and CDR2 is FYNNEI. The CDR3 contains 15 residues. Trimming at V came to 6 bases and at J to 5 bases, leaving 7 bases not matched to a gene. For the CDR3, the DNA is TGTGCCAGCAGGGGGCGGCTAGCGGGAGACAATGAGCAGTTCTTC. This encodes CASRGRLAGDNEQFF.

The V gene is TRBV29-1, the J gene TRBJ1-1; the D gene is possibly TRBD1 (5 bases). The CDR3 is made up of 13 amino acids. The germline V and J ends were trimmed by 4 bases and 2 bases, with 11 bases remaining between them. Germline V CDR1 and CDR2: SQVTM, ANQGSEA. The CDR3 protein is CSVGGLGNTEAFF. The CDR3 DNA reads as TGCAGCGTTGGGGGCCTTGGTAACACTGAAGCTTTCTTT.

Points on this clone: At one end the junction does not follow the germline gene, possibly because of a read error. The chain recombines TRBV24-1 with TRBJ1-2, with D maybe TRBD1 (5 bases). This CDR3 region has 19 residues. Germline loops: CDR1 KGHDR, CDR2 SFDVKD. CDR3 coding DNA: TGCAGGCGGGGGTCACAGGCAGGTGGCGGTGACGAAGCTAACTATGGCTACACCTTC. It translates to CRRGSQAGGGDEANYGYTF.

This chain joins TRBV9 and TRBJ2-2; a possible D gene is TRBD2 (5 bases). CDR3 size: 16 residues. The V end was cut by 3 bases, the J end by 5 bases, with 17 bases between. CDR1 and CDR2 from the germline V gene are SGDLS and YYNGEE. The CDR3 spells CASSDLDSRGTGELFF. The CDR3 nucleotides are TGTGCCAGCAGCGACCTCGACTCCCGAGGGACCGGGGAGCTGTTTTTT.

This clone was detected only a few times. V and J are TRBV4-2 and TRBJ1-5, with TRBD1 matching 9 bases. Germline V CDR1 and CDR2: LGHNA, YNFKEQ. Trimming cost V 0 bases and J 9 bases; bases outside gene matches: 6. The CDR3 loop spans 15 amino acids. The CDR3: CASSQDRQGVWPQHF. In DNA form, the CDR3 reads TGTGCCAGCAGCCAAGATAGACAGGGGGTCTGGCCCCAGCATTTT.

The V and J genes are TRBV5-5 and TRBJ2-7, with 10 bases identical to TRBD1. J lost 7 bases, V lost 2 bases, and 9 bases had no gene match. Looked up from germline, CDR1 is SGHKS and CDR2 is YYEKEE (reference sequence). The CDR3 loop spans 15 amino acids. CDR3 bases: TGTGCCAGCAGCTTTACGGACGACAGGGGGCAAGAGCAGTACTTC. It codes for CASSFTDDRGQEQYF.

This chain links TRBV10-2 with TRBJ1-5, with a weak D call TRBD1 (5 bases). V was cut by 7 bases and J by 1 base, with 14 bases left in between. From germline, CDR1 is WSHSY and CDR2 SAAADI. This CDR3 has 15 residues. The DNA for the CDR3 is TGCGCCAGCACGCCACGCGGGGCAAGCAATCAGCCCCAGCATTTT. Protein: CASTPRGASNQPQHF.

This clone appeared once. The V gene is TRBV30, the J gene TRBJ1-6, with D uncertain. CDR3 length: 13 residues. V lost 3 bases and J 14 bases, leaving 17 bases between the germline ends. Germline V gene data show CDR1 as GTSNPN and CDR2 as SVGIG (reference sequence). CDR3 DNA sequence: TGTGCCTGGAGCCTTCGACCGGGGTTTTCCCTCCACTTT. Amino acid sequence: CAWSLRPGFSLHF.

The chain is built from TRBV5-1 and TRBJ2-1; D is undetermined. Germline-derived CDR1 and CDR2 are SGHRS and YFSETQ. Trimming removed 0 bases from V and 9 bases from J, with 16 bases in between. The CDR3 totals 15 residues. The CDR3 loop reads CASSLVRPAETEQFF. In DNA form, the CDR3 reads TGCGCCAGCAGCTTGGTGCGGCCTGCGGAGACTGAGCAGTTCTTC.

The rearrangement joins TRBV9 to TRBJ2-2; D is unresolved. The CDR3 has 13 amino acids. Germline V gene sequence: CDR1 SGDLS, CDR2 YYNGEE. V lost 3 bases to trimming and J lost 5 bases, with 8 bases between them. The CDR3 coding sequence is TGTGCCAGCAGCGGGGCATGGACCGGGGAGCTGTTTTTT. Translated, it gives CASSGAWTGELFF.

The gene calls are TRBV13 and TRBJ1-3; a possible D gene is TRBD1 (5 bases). V lost 5 bases to trimming and J lost 3 bases, with 11 bases between them. Germline loops: CDR1 PRHDT, CDR2 FYEKMQ (reference sequence). The CDR3 covers 14 residues. The CDR3 sequence is CASSLGGGGNTIYF. The CDR3 DNA reads TGTGCCAGCAGCCTCGGGGGTGGTGGAAACACCATATATTTT. The whole variable domain, filled in from reference TRBV13 and TRBJ1-3, reads AAGVIQSPRHLIKEKRETATLKCYPIPRHDTVYWYQQGPGQDPQFLISFYEKMQSDKGSIPDRFSAQQFSDYHSELNMSSLELGDSALYFCASSLGGGGNTIYFGEGSWLTVV.